These 4 T cell receptor beta chains were all obtained from the same sample, sequenced in a study of T cell repertoires in cytomegalovirus infection. MiXCR was run by TCRdb on the reads, yielding one entry per CDR3 protein. The table shows 400,000 to 600,000 distinct CDR3 sequences, with about two fifths occurring only once. Their antigens are not known. This sample comprised cultured PBMCs, obtained from culture after CMV antigen stimulation. These receptors came from a human donor in good health (CMV status not recorded). Some clones in this sample may be carry-over from other donors' samples.

This chain uses TRBV19 with TRBJ1-1; 7 bases map to TRBD1. V was pared by 3 bases and J by 1 base, with 2 bases of the junction left unmatched. In germline, CDR1 is LNHDA, CDR2 SQIVND (reference sequence). This CDR3 spans 14 amino acids. CDR3 sequence reads: CASSITGENTEAFF. Here the CDR3 DNA reads TGTGCCAGTAGTATTACAGGGGAGAACACTGAAGCTTTCTTT.

There are a few counts of this clonotype. The V and J genes are TRBV7-4 and TRBJ2-5, with D tentatively TRBD2 (6 bases). CDR3 length: 16 residues. Trimming pared 5 bases from V and 5 bases from J, leaving 21 bases between. The germline CDR1 and CDR2 sequences are SGHVT and SQSDAQ. The CDR3 DNA reads as TGTGCCAGCAGCCCCTCCCCGGGCAGGGACTGGGAGACCCAGTACTTC. Its protein is CASSPSPGRDWETQYF. The full variable domain, rest sourced from reference TRBV7-4 and TRBJ2-5, is GAGVSQSPRYKVAKRGRDVALRCDSISGHVTLYWYRQTLGQGSEVLTYSQSDAQRDKSGRPSGRFSAERPERSVSTLKIQRTEQGDSAVYLCASSPSPGRDWETQYFGPGTRLLVL.

This clonotype was detected many times. The chain uses TRBV7-2 and TRBJ1-6; a weak D match, TRBD1 (6 bases). This CDR3 spans 14 amino acids. Trimming took off 1 base at V and 7 bases at J, with 8 bases between the two ends. Germline values: CDR1 SGHTA, CDR2 FQGNSA. For the CDR3, the DNA is TGTGCCAGCAGCTTAGATCAGGGGAATTCACCCCTCCACTTT. Protein product: CASSLDQGNSPLHF.

The CDR3 DNA is TGTGCCAGCACCCGAACCGGAAGACGGTACGAGCAGTACTTC. This encodes CASTRTGRRYEQYF. The chain couples TRBV12-3 or TRBV12-4 to TRBJ2-7; D remains ambiguous. With 7 bases removed from V and 4 bases from J, the gap between germline ends came to 17 bases. The CDR3 totals 14 residues.